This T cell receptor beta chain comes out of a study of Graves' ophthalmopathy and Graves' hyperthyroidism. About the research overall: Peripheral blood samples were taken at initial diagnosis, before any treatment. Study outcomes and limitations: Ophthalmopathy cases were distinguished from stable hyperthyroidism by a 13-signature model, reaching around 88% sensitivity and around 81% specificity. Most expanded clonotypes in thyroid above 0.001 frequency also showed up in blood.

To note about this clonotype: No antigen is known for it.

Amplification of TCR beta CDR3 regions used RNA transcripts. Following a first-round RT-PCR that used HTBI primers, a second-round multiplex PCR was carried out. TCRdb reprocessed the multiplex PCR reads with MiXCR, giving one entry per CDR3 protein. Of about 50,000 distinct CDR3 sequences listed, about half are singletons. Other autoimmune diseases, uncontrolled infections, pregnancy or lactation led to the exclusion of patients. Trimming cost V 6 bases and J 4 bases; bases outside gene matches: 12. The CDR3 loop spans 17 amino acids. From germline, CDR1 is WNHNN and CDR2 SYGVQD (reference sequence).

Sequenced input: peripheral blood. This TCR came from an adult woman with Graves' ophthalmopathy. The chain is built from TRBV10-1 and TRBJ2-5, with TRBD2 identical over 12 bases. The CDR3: CASSQDLGLAGSETQYF. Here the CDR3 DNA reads TGCGCCAGCAGCCAAGATCTAGGACTAGCGGGATCAGAGACCCAGTACTTC.